The 31 T cell receptor beta chains below come from one sample, sequenced in a study of cytomegalovirus exposure and HLA in healthy donors. 13 Jbeta primers and 60 Vbeta primers were used for the PCR. The protocol was immunoSEQ multiplex PCR, while the TCRdb copy is restricted to in-frame clones and leaves out a portion. The sample includes around 64,000 clones, about 70% of them seen just once. Source material: PBMCs. The source of these receptors is a woman under 40 in good health and CMV-seropositive.

The gene calls are TRBV27 and TRBJ1-2, with D possibly matching TRBD1 (5 bases). CDR1 is MNHEY, CDR2 SMNVEV, per germline (reference sequence). The CDR3 is 14 amino acids. V was trimmed by 2 bases and J by 2 bases, leaving 9 bases between them. CDR3 coding DNA: TGTGCCAGCAGTTTAGACAGTAGGAACTATGGCTACACCTTC. It yields the protein CASSLDSRNYGYTF.

The genes are TRBV4-2 and TRBJ1-2, with 7 positions matching TRBD1. J lost 6 bases, V lost 2 bases, and 9 bases had no gene match. Germline loops: CDR1 LGHNA, CDR2 YNFKEQ. The CDR3 is 15 amino acids. The CDR3 coding sequence is TGTGCCAGCAGCCAATCTGTAGGACAGGAGGATGGCTACACCTTC. Translated: CASSQSVGQEDGYTF.

The table lists this clone with a few counts. The genes are TRBV10-3 and TRBJ1-5; 7 nucleotides agree with TRBD1. Germline values: CDR1 ENHRY, CDR2 SYGVKD. J was trimmed by 7 bases and V by 4 bases; bases with no gene match: 10. The CDR3 loop spans 15 amino acids. The CDR3 protein is CAISATGDTGQPQHF. The CDR3 DNA sequence: TGTGCCATCAGTGCCACAGGGGATACGGGACAGCCCCAGCATTTT.

This clone appeared a few times. The chain uses TRBV29-1 and TRBJ2-6, with D unresolved. Trimming shortened V by 5 bases and J by 0 bases, and 5 bases separated the two germline ends. The germline V gene has CDR1 SQVTM and CDR2 ANQGSEA. CDR3 length: 13 amino acids. The CDR3 DNA follows: TGCAGCGTTAGGAGCTCTGGGGCCAACGTCCTGACTTTC. Protein: CSVRSSGANVLTF.

V is TRBV6-5 and J is TRBJ2-3, with 8 bases matching TRBD1. The V gene end was trimmed by 4 bases and the J gene end by 3 bases; junction bases not matched to a gene: 6. Germline V gene data show CDR1 as MNHEY and CDR2 as SVGAGI. The CDR3 sequence is 15 residues long. CDR3 sequence: CASSLEQGETDTQYF. The CDR3 bases are TGTGCCAGCAGTTTGGAACAGGGGGAAACAGATACGCAGTATTTT.

The V and J genes are TRBV5-1 and TRBJ2-7, with a weak D call TRBD1 (6 bases). The CDR3 extends over 13 amino acids. Germline assignment: CDR1 SGHRS and CDR2 YFSETQ. The V end was cut by 3 bases, the J end by 3 bases, with 10 bases between. CDR3 protein: CASSSDSFYEQYF. As DNA, the CDR3 is TGCGCCAGCAGCTCGGACAGTTTCTACGAGCAGTACTTC. Complete variable domain (other parts from reference TRBV5-1 and TRBJ2-7): KAGVTQTPRYLIKTRGQQVTLSCSPISGHRSVSWYQQTPGQGLQFLFEYFSETQRNKGNFPGRFSGRQFSNSRSEMNVSTLELGDSALYLCASSSDSFYEQYFGPGTRLTVT.

The chain is built from TRBV18 and TRBJ1-1; 9 bases line up with TRBD1. Germline V gene data show CDR1 as KGHSH and CDR2 as LQKENI. V shed 0 bases, J shed 0 bases, and the junction held 2 bases outside the gene matches. The length of the CDR3 is 16 residues. The CDR3 sequence: CASSPPGQGLNTEAFF. Written as DNA, the CDR3 is TGTGCCAGCTCACCACCCGGACAGGGGTTGAACACTGAAGCTTTCTTT.

The genes are TRBV6-5 and TRBJ1-4; TRBD1 aligns across 9 bases. Trimming at V came to 6 bases and at J to 10 bases, leaving 12 bases not matched to a gene. This CDR3 comprises 15 residues. Germline CDR1 is MNHEY and CDR2 is SVGAGI. CDR3 nucleotide sequence: TGTGCCAGCAGCCGCAGCCGGGACAGGGCAGCAAAACTGTTTTTT. Encoded protein: CASSRSRDRAAKLFF.

The CDR3 coding sequence is TGTGCCAGCAGCCCTTCAGCGGGAGCGTATGAGCAGTACTTC. Amino acids: CASSPSAGAYEQYF. This chain uses TRBV7-7 with TRBJ2-7; 8 bases match TRBD2. CDR3 length: 14 amino acids. The J segment lost 7 bases and the V segment lost 5 bases, leaving 10 bases of the junction unmatched. Germline CDR1 SSHAT, CDR2 FNYEAQ (reference sequence). The full variable domain, with the rest looked up from reference TRBV7-7 and TRBJ2-7, is GAGVSQSPRYKVTKRGQDVTLRCDPISSHATLYWYQQALGQGPEFLTYFNYEAQPDKSGLPSDRFSAERPEGSISTLTIQRTEQRDSAMYRCASSPSAGAYEQYFGPGTRLTVT.

There are a few counts of this clone. The DNA for the CDR3 is TGTGCCAGCATCGACAGGGCCTCCTACGAGCAGTACTTC. Translating gives CASIDRASYEQYF. This chain links TRBV6-5 with TRBJ2-7; 7 bases match TRBD1. V gave up 7 bases and J gave up 0 bases; unmatched junction bases: 3. Germline V gene data show CDR1 as MNHEY and CDR2 as SVGAGI. This CDR3 is 13 amino acids long.

The chain recombines TRBV6-5 with TRBJ1-2; TRBD1 matches 9 bases. CDR3 length: 13 amino acids. J gave up 8 bases and V 6 bases, and 7 bases lay outside the gene matches. CDR1 and CDR2 (germline): MNHEY, SVGAGI. The CDR3 loop is CASRTQGALGYTF. The CDR3 bases are TGTGCCAGCAGAACACAGGGGGCGTTAGGCTACACCTTC.

This chain links TRBV28 with TRBJ1-4, with D unclear. V lost 5 bases to trimming and J lost 4 bases, with 8 bases between them. The CDR3 is 13 amino acids. Germline V gene lookup returns CDR1 MDHEN and CDR2 SYDVKM. CDR3 DNA sequence: TGTGCCAGCAGTACCGGAGGTAATGAAAAACTGTTTTTT. The encoded protein is CASSTGGNEKLFF.

CDR3 coding DNA: TGTGCCAGCAGCCCAGCGGGACTAGAGAAAAACATTCAGTACTTC. It translates to CASSPAGLEKNIQYF. J is TRBJ2-4 and V is TRBV7-2, with TRBD2 matching 8 bases. Trimming at V came to 5 bases and at J to 4 bases, leaving 7 bases not matched to a gene. The CDR3 runs to 15 residues. The V gene's germline CDR1 is SGHTA and CDR2 FQGNSA.

This clone was seen a handful of times. This chain links TRBV9 with TRBJ1-2, with 7 bases that match TRBD1. The CDR3 has 14 residues. CDR1 is SGDLS, CDR2 YYNGEE, per germline. After removal of 3 bases from V and 6 bases from J, the junction contained 8 bases not matched to a gene. The CDR3, as DNA: TGTGCCAGCAGCGCCTGGGACAGATCAGATGGCTACACCTTC. Protein sequence: CASSAWDRSDGYTF.

The CDR3 nucleotides are TGTGCCAGCACTTCGGACAGGGTATACGAGACCCAGTACTTC. It encodes CASTSDRVYETQYF. The chain links TRBV6-1 to TRBJ2-5, with 8 bases identical to TRBD1. V dropped 7 bases and J dropped 5; count of bases not matched to a gene: 9. This CDR3 has 14 amino acids. In germline, CDR1 is MNHNS, CDR2 SASEGT.

The gene calls are TRBV28 and TRBJ1-1, with 7 bases aligning to TRBD1. CDR3 length equals 15 residues. V shed 5 bases, J shed 1 base, and the junction held 7 bases outside the gene matches. Germline V CDR1 and CDR2: MDHEN, SYDVKM. CDR3 DNA: TGTGCCAGCAGTCCGAAGACAGGGTGGAACACTGAAGCTTTCTTT. It codes for CASSPKTGWNTEAFF.

This chain uses TRBV11-2 with TRBJ2-3, with D possibly TRBD2 on 5 matching bases. CDR3 length: 14 residues. V was cut by 3 bases and J by 10 bases, with 17 bases left in between. Germline-derived CDR1 and CDR2 are SGHAT and FQNNGV. The CDR3 nucleotides are TGTGCCAGCAGCTTGGAAACGGGTCTAGCCGCGCAGTATTTT. It is translated as CASSLETGLAAQYF.

The gene calls are TRBV29-1 and TRBJ2-4, with D tentatively TRBD2 (6 bases). Trimming stripped 4 bases from V and 0 bases from J, with 25 bases between. The CDR3 is 19 amino acids. Per germline, CDR1 SQVTM and CDR2 ANQGSEA. The CDR3, as DNA: TGCAGCGTTGGGCCCTCCGGGACTCTACTTTTTCTAGCCAAAAACATTCAGTACTTC. Translating gives CSVGPSGTLLFLAKNIQYF. The whole variable domain, filled in from reference TRBV29-1 and TRBJ2-4, reads SAVISQKPSRDICQRGTSLTIQCQVDSQVTMMFWYRQQPGQSLTLIATANQGSEATYESGFVIDKFPISRPNLTFSTLTVSNMSPEDSSIYLCSVGPSGTLLFLAKNIQYFGAGTRLSVL.

This chain connects TRBV14 to TRBJ1-1; weak D call: TRBD1 (6 bases). The V gene lost 1 base and the J gene lost 7 bases, with 7 bases spanning the gap. CDR3 length: 12 amino acids. Germline lookup yields CDR1 SGHDN and CDR2 FVKESK. CDR3 sequence (DNA): TGTGCCAGCAGCCAAGCGGACAGTGAAGCTTTCTTT. Translating it yields CASSQADSEAFF.

The chain joins TRBV5-8 to TRBJ2-6; a weak D match, TRBD1 (5 bases). The CDR3 is 15 residues long. Germline CDR1 SGHTS, CDR2 YDEGEE. The V and J ends lost 6 bases and 1 base respectively, with 11 bases between them. CDR3 region: CASTPRVSGANVLTF. The CDR3 nucleotides read TGTGCCAGCACCCCCAGGGTTTCTGGGGCCAACGTCCTGACTTTC.

For this clone: One junction end disagrees with the germline gene, perhaps due to a read error. The chain links TRBV6-1 to TRBJ2-7; TRBD1 matches 8 bases. The CDR3 has 11 residues. The germline CDR1 and CDR2 sequences are MNHNS and SASEGT. CDR3 region: CATKDRVVRNF. DNA for the CDR3: TGTGCCACCAAGGACAGGGTGGTACGAAACTTC.

This clone was seen a single time. The J gene is TRBJ2-7, the V gene TRBV18; D possibly corresponds to TRBD1 (6 bases). The V and J ends lost 8 bases and 2 bases respectively, with 10 bases between them. Germline CDR1 reads KGHSH; CDR2 reads LQKENI. CDR3 length equals 12 residues. CDR3 amino acids: CASAGQPYEQYF. CDR3 DNA: TGTGCCAGCGCCGGACAGCCCTACGAGCAGTACTTC.

This clone was recorded a few times. This chain connects TRBV11-2 to TRBJ1-1; D gene uncertain. Trimming cost V 1 base and J 4 bases, with 10 bases left between them. Germline loops: CDR1 SGHAT, CDR2 FQNNGV. The CDR3 has 14 residues. The CDR3 here is CASSLVAGSTEAFF. CDR3 bases: TGTGCCAGCAGCTTAGTCGCGGGGAGCACTGAAGCTTTCTTT.

This chain uses TRBV28 with TRBJ1-1; D is unresolved. The CDR3 runs to 15 residues. The V gene's germline CDR1 is MDHEN and CDR2 SYDVKM. The V gene lost 4 bases and the J gene lost 1 base, with 13 bases spanning the gap. The CDR3 protein is CASSSILSQNTEAFF. The DNA of the CDR3 is TGTGCCAGCAGTTCCATTCTGAGTCAGAACACTGAAGCTTTCTTT.

The chain is built from TRBV20-1 and TRBJ2-7; D call uncertain. Germline V CDR1 and CDR2: DFQATT, SNEGSKA (reference sequence). The V gene lost 4 bases and the J gene lost 6 bases, with 10 bases spanning the gap. The CDR3 extends over 11 amino acids. CDR3 DNA: TGCAGTGCTATTCGGCAGGCCGAGCAGTACTTC. Translation gives CSAIRQAEQYF.

The CDR3 sequence is CASSYEDRANTEAFF. The CDR3 DNA is TGTGCCAGCAGTTATGAGGACAGGGCGAACACTGAAGCTTTCTTT. V gene TRBV6-5 combines with J gene TRBJ1-1, with 8 bases aligning to TRBD1. The V and J ends lost 3 bases and 1 base, in that order; junction bases with no gene match: 4. CDR3 length: 15 residues. Germline V lookup: CDR1 MNHEY, CDR2 SVGAGI.

The V and J genes are TRBV6-1 and TRBJ2-7, with a weak D call TRBD1 (5 bases). The CDR3 runs to 14 residues. Germline V gene sequence: CDR1 MNHNS, CDR2 SASEGT. V was cut by 1 base and J by 1 base, with 8 bases left in between. This CDR3 is CASSEGAGSYEQYF. The CDR3, as DNA: TGTGCCAGCAGTGAAGGGGCAGGGTCCTACGAGCAGTACTTC.

This clone appeared a single time. The rearrangement uses TRBV15 and TRBJ2-2; 7 bases are shared with TRBD1. Germline V gene data show CDR1 as LNHNV and CDR2 as YYDKDF (reference sequence). CDR3 length: 14 amino acids. V shed 11 bases and J 2 bases; nucleotides not matched to a gene: 8. This CDR3 reads CASRDSVNTGELFF. CDR3 coding DNA: TGTGCCTCTAGGGACAGCGTTAACACCGGGGAGCTGTTTTTT.

The rearrangement links TRBV29-1 to TRBJ2-7; TRBD1 matches 9 bases. The CDR3 contains 13 residues. The germline V gene encodes CDR1 SQVTM and CDR2 ANQGSEA. Trimming at V came to 3 bases and at J to 5 bases, leaving 5 bases not matched to a gene. This chain's CDR3 is CSVDRTGDHEQYF. The CDR3 region has the DNA TGCAGCGTTGACCGGACAGGGGACCACGAGCAGTACTTC.

The table lists this clone with a few counts. The V gene is TRBV5-6, the J gene TRBJ2-1; D remains unclear. The CDR3 consists of 11 residues. Trimming left V 5 bases short and J 5 bases short, with 5 bases between. Germline values: CDR1 SGHDT, CDR2 YYEEEE. DNA of the CDR3: TGTGCCAGCAGTCTTAACAATGAGCAGTTCTTC. This codes for CASSLNNEQFF.

This clone occurred once. This rearrangement joins TRBV2 to TRBJ1-4, with 7 bases matching TRBD1. The CDR3 has 17 amino acids. Unmatched junction bases numbered 17, after V lost 6 bases and J lost 7 bases. Germline V gene data show CDR1 as SNHLY and CDR2 as FYNNEI. The CDR3 sequence is CASSRNTQTGPGEKLFF. The CDR3 DNA is TGTGCCAGCAGCCGAAACACCCAGACAGGGCCGGGTGAAAAACTGTTTTTT.